This TCR beta chain appears in the sequencing data of a study of identical twins. Whole-study results and caveats: With abundant cord blood beta clonotypes, insertions were fewer; memory repertoires showed no such pattern. In monozygotic twins, models underestimated the sharing of out-of-frame TCR alpha.

In this sample, this clonotype turned up many times. Its cognate antigen is unknown. MiXCR, run by TCRdb on the 5' RACE reads, gives a single entry per CDR3 protein. Altogether 1.5 million to 2 million distinct CDR3 sequences are present, around 33% being singletons, with the ten largest covering around 0.3%. The clonotype was recovered from a newborn girl in good health. Sequenced material: cord blood.

The CDR3 coding sequence is TGTGCCAGCAGCTTACGGGACAGCTCCTATAATTCACCCCTCCACTTT. Residues: CASSLRDSSYNSPLHF. V gene TRBV7-9 combines with J gene TRBJ1-6; 7 bases align to TRBD1. The germline V gene has CDR1 SEHNR and CDR2 FQNEAQ (reference sequence). J gave up 0 bases and V 2 bases, and 1 base lay outside the gene matches. The CDR3 has 16 residues.